This is a list of T cell receptor beta chains from one sample in a study of cytomegalovirus exposure and HLA in healthy donors. Clones were read by immunoSEQ multiplex PCR, and TCRdb kept only the in-frame ones, dropping some. Of around 160,000 clones listed, about two thirds were seen once; the top ten hold roughly 4.4%. The specimen was PBMCs. Source of these receptors: a woman between 18 and 29 years old in good health and CMV-seropositive. Both conserved end residues are part of each CDR3. A D gene is named only where the DNA matches it firmly. A clone size is listed for some rows: how often the clone was seen (once, few, many), or a class if it is expanded.

clone size: -; J gene: TRBJ2-1; V gene: TRBV9; D gene: -; CDR3 protein: CASSVATGPMGEQFF; CDR3 DNA: TGTGCCAGCAGCGTAGCGACGGGTCCCATGGGTGAGCAGTTCTTC
clone size: -; J gene: TRBJ2-5; V gene: TRBV18; D gene: -; CDR3 protein: CASSPLGRSGSIQETQYF; CDR3 DNA: TGTGCCAGCTCACCACTCGGCCGGAGCGGCTCAATCCAAGAGACCCAGTACTTC
clone size: once; J gene: TRBJ1-3; V gene: TRBV11-1; D gene: -; CDR3 protein: CASSLSNSGNTIYF; CDR3 DNA: TGTGCCAGCAGCTTATCCAACTCTGGAAACACCATATATTTT
clone size: -; J gene: TRBJ1-1; V gene: TRBV20-1; D gene: -; CDR3 protein: CSAEQNTEAFF; CDR3 DNA: TGCAGCGCCGAGCAGAACACTGAAGCTTTCTTT
clone size: -; J gene: TRBJ2-7; V gene: TRBV30; D gene: -; CDR3 protein: CAWSTQIIYEQYF; CDR3 DNA: TGTGCCTGGAGTACACAGATAATCTACGAGCAGTACTTC
clone size: few; J gene: TRBJ1-2; V gene: TRBV6-5; D gene: TRBD1; CDR3 protein: CASRTQDRFYGYTF; CDR3 DNA: TGTGCCAGCAGAACTCAGGACAGGTTCTATGGCTACACCTTC
clone size: -; J gene: TRBJ1-3; V gene: TRBV30; D gene: -; CDR3 protein: CAWSVPRGVAGNTIYF; CDR3 DNA: TGTGCCTGGAGTGTACCCAGGGGAGTTGCTGGAAACACCATATATTTT
clone size: -; J gene: TRBJ1-2; V gene: TRBV27; D gene: -; CDR3 protein: CASSPSRGPTGYTF; CDR3 DNA: TGTGCCAGCAGTCCCTCGCGAGGCCCAACTGGCTACACCTTC
clone size: -; J gene: TRBJ2-7; V gene: TRBV28; D gene: TRBD2; CDR3 protein: CASSATSGKWGEQYF; CDR3 DNA: TGTGCCAGCAGTGCGACTAGCGGGAAATGGGGAGAGCAGTACTTC
clone size: -; J gene: TRBJ2-2; V gene: TRBV27; D gene: -; CDR3 protein: CASSIQASGTGELFF; CDR3 DNA: TGTGCCAGCAGTATACAGGCGTCGGGCACCGGGGAGCTGTTTTTT
clone size: -; J gene: TRBJ2-3; V gene: TRBV15; D gene: TRBD2; CDR3 protein: CATSRGPAGVSTDTQYF; CDR3 DNA: TGTGCCACCAGCAGAGGACCAGCGGGGGTCAGCACAGATACGCAGTATTTT
clone size: -; J gene: TRBJ2-3; V gene: TRBV10-3; D gene: -; CDR3 protein: CAISEFQASRDTQYF; CDR3 DNA: TGTGCCATCAGTGAGTTTCAAGCAAGTAGAGATACGCAGTATTTT
clone size: -; J gene: TRBJ2-1; V gene: TRBV5-6; D gene: TRBD2; CDR3 protein: CASSPSGRRFNEQFF; CDR3 DNA: TGTGCCAGCAGCCCTAGCGGGAGGAGGTTCAATGAGCAGTTCTTC
clone size: once; J gene: TRBJ2-7; V gene: TRBV18; D gene: TRBD2; CDR3 protein: CASSRGTSLNYEQYF; CDR3 DNA: TGTGCCAGCTCACGTGGGACTAGCCTAAACTACGAGCAGTACTTC
clone size: -; J gene: TRBJ2-7; V gene: TRBV10-1; D gene: TRBD2; CDR3 protein: CASRPSRTSYEQYF; CDR3 DNA: TGCGCCAGCAGACCCTCCAGGACTAGCTACGAGCAGTACTTC
clone size: -; J gene: TRBJ2-3; V gene: TRBV6-6; D gene: -; CDR3 protein: CASSGYQPRGDTQYF; CDR3 DNA: TGTGCCAGCAGTGGTTACCAGCCCCGCGGGGATACGCAGTATTTT
clone size: -; J gene: TRBJ1-2; V gene: TRBV30; D gene: -; CDR3 protein: CAWSPGGPNYGYTF; CDR3 DNA: TGTGCCTGGAGTCCGGGGGGGCCCAACTATGGCTACACCTTC
clone size: few; J gene: TRBJ1-1; V gene: TRBV6-1; D gene: -; CDR3 protein: CASKTVLLAEAFF; CDR3 DNA: TGTGCCAGCAAGACAGTTTTACTGGCGGAAGCTTTCTTT
clone size: -; J gene: TRBJ1-6; V gene: TRBV15; D gene: TRBD1; CDR3 protein: CATSGQANYNSPLHF; CDR3 DNA: TGTGCCACCAGCGGACAGGCAAACTATAATTCACCCCTCCACTTT
clone size: -; J gene: TRBJ2-5; V gene: TRBV20-1; D gene: -; CDR3 protein: CSASPGETQYF; CDR3 DNA: TGCAGTGCTAGTCCGGGAGAGACCCAGTACTTC
clone size: -; J gene: TRBJ1-5; V gene: TRBV4-1; D gene: -; CDR3 protein: CASSQEPRGNQPQHF; CDR3 DNA: TGCGCCAGCAGCCAAGAGCCCCGGGGGAATCAGCCCCAGCATTTT
clone size: -; J gene: TRBJ2-4; V gene: TRBV30; D gene: -; CDR3 protein: CAWSAGGDIQYF; CDR3 DNA: TGTGCCTGGAGCGCTGGAGGGGACATTCAGTACTTC
clone size: -; J gene: TRBJ2-3; V gene: TRBV7-7; D gene: TRBD2; CDR3 protein: CASSLGGLAGDPDTQYF; CDR3 DNA: TGTGCTAGCAGCTTAGGGGGGCTAGCGGGAGACCCAGATACGCAGTATTTT